These 29 T cell receptor beta chains share one sample of origin, sequenced in a study of control samples from healthy donors and cancer patients. Assay used: immunoSEQ multiplex PCR; TCRdb lists only in-frame clones, some missing. The sample carries about 130,000 clones, approximately 92% recorded once. Sequenced material: PBMCs. The receptor source for this set is an elderly man with head and neck cancer.

This sequence joins TRBV5-1 and TRBJ2-2; no firm D call. Germline CDR1 and CDR2: SGHRS and YFSETQ. CDR3 length: 13 amino acids. Trimming left V 2 bases short and J 5 bases short, with 7 bases between. CDR3 DNA sequence: TGCGCCAGCAGCTTTGAAGGGACCGGGGAGCTGTTTTTT. Its translation is CASSFEGTGELFF.

Concerning this clone itself: Distinct nucleotide sequences in the sample also encode this CDR3. The chain uses TRBV6-6 and TRBJ1-2; D unclear. Deletions cut 2 bases from V and 5 bases from J, with 12 bases between. This CDR3 is 14 amino acids long. Germline CDR1 MNHNY, CDR2 SVGAGI (reference sequence). The CDR3 nucleotides read TGTGCCAGCAGTTACATGGGCGATAGATATGGCTACACCTTC. Protein sequence: CASSYMGDRYGYTF.

This chain uses TRBV18 with TRBJ2-7, with D perhaps matching TRBD2 (6 bases). This CDR3 has 14 amino acids. V shed 5 bases and J shed 5 bases, with 16 bases lying between them. Germline V gene lookup returns CDR1 KGHSH and CDR2 LQKENI. The CDR3, as DNA: TGTGCCAGCTCAGCCGTGGAGGGGAGGAACGAGCAGTACTTC. It codes for CASSAVEGRNEQYF.

The genes are TRBV9 and TRBJ2-2; no firm D call. The CDR3 is 17 amino acids. V lost 0 bases, J lost 4 bases, and 16 bases lay in between. Germline values: CDR1 SGDLS, CDR2 YYNGEE. The DNA of the CDR3 is TGTGCCAGCAGCGTAGTGGCGTCCAGGCCTAGCACCGGGGAGCTGTTTTTT. Its protein product is CASSVVASRPSTGELFF.

The chain joins TRBV11-3 to TRBJ2-7; 8 nucleotides line up with TRBD2. In germline, CDR1 is SGHNT, CDR2 YENEEA. V lost 5 bases, J lost 7 bases, and 13 bases stayed unmatched. The CDR3 sequence is 15 residues long. CDR3 in amino acids: CASSLAAGGPSEQYF. For the CDR3, the DNA is TGTGCCAGCAGCCTAGCGGCGGGAGGACCTTCGGAGCAGTACTTC.

This clone appeared a few times. The chain has TRBV11-2 and TRBJ1-2; 7 nucleotides line up with TRBD1. V lost 5 bases, J lost 0 bases, and 3 bases stayed unmatched. The CDR3 runs to 14 residues. Germline CDR1 reads SGHAT; CDR2 reads FQNNGV. CDR3 bases: TGTGCCAGCAGCGAGGGACAGTCTAACTATGGCTACACCTTC. Protein product: CASSEGQSNYGYTF.

CDR3 amino acids: CASSQDYANQPQHF. The CDR3 DNA is TGCGCCAGCAGCCAAGATTACGCTAATCAGCCCCAGCATTTT. The J gene is TRBJ1-5, the V gene TRBV4-3; D is undetermined. There are 14 residues in the CDR3. Per the germline V gene, CDR1 is LGHNA and CDR2 is YSLEER. The V gene lost 0 bases and the J gene lost 4 bases, with 7 bases spanning the gap.

The CDR3 here is CASSPNRVGANVLTF. CDR3 bases: TGTGCCAGCAGCCCCAACAGGGTAGGGGCCAACGTCCTGACTTTC. The chain joins TRBV7-9 to TRBJ2-6, with D perhaps matching TRBD1 (6 bases). The V end was cut by 5 bases, the J end by 4 bases, with 12 bases between. The CDR3 is 15 amino acids. Looked up from germline, CDR1 is SEHNR and CDR2 is FQNEAQ (reference sequence). Drawing the rest from reference TRBV7-9 and TRBJ2-6, the complete variable domain is DTGVSQNPRHKITKRGQNVTFRCDPISEHNRLYWYRQTLGQGPEFLTYFQNEAQLEKSRLLSDRFSAERPKGSFSTLEIQRTEQGDSAMYLCASSPNRVGANVLTFGAGSRLTVL.

The rearrangement uses TRBV7-2 and TRBJ2-5; no clear D gene. V lost 0 bases to trimming and J lost 5 bases, with 10 bases between them. Germline-derived CDR1 and CDR2 are SGHTA and FQGNSA. CDR3 length: 14 amino acids. CDR3: CASSLAVGVETQYF. The CDR3 region has the DNA TGTGCCAGCAGCTTAGCGGTGGGCGTGGAGACCCAGTACTTC.

Comments on this clone: Other DNA sequences in this sample translate to the same CDR3. This chain uses TRBV27 with TRBJ2-7; 7 bases match TRBD1. The germline CDR1 and CDR2 sequences are MNHEY and SMNVEV (reference sequence). This CDR3 spans 14 amino acids. J lost 0 bases, V lost 3 bases, and 2 bases had no gene match. The DNA for the CDR3 is TGTGCCAGCAGTTTCCGGGACAGCTCCTACGAGCAGTACTTC. Protein product: CASSFRDSSYEQYF.

This chain links TRBV2 with TRBJ1-1, with D maybe TRBD1 (5 bases). The germline V gene encodes CDR1 SNHLY and CDR2 FYNNEI. The CDR3 is 14 amino acids. V dropped 4 bases and J dropped 1 base, with 10 bases sitting between them. The chain's CDR3 is CASSVGRRNTEAFF. The CDR3 DNA reads as TGTGCCAGCAGTGTGGGGCGAAGGAACACTGAAGCTTTCTTT.

This chain joins TRBV4-1 and TRBJ1-4; the match to TRBD1 covers 8 bases. Per germline, CDR1 MGHRA and CDR2 YSYEKL. This CDR3 is 17 amino acids long. Trimming took 1 base from V and 4 from J; bases not matched to a gene: 8. The CDR3 DNA follows: TGCGCCAGCAGCCAAGGCCCCCCTGACAGGGGTAATGAAAAACTGTTTTTT. This codes for CASSQGPPDRGNEKLFF.

CDR3 coding DNA: TGCGCCAGCAGTGAGGCCCGCGGGGGACCCCTCCAAGAGACCCAGTACTTC. Translated: CASSEARGGPLQETQYF. The rearrangement links TRBV10-2 to TRBJ2-5; TRBD2 aligns across 7 bases. Germline CDR1 WSHSY, CDR2 SAAADI. This CDR3 is built from 17 residues. Trimming cost V 2 bases and J 1 base; bases outside gene matches: 10.

There are a few counts of this clone. The chain uses TRBV5-4 and TRBJ2-3; D is possibly TRBD1 (6 bases). CDR1 and CDR2 from the germline V gene are SGHNT and YYREEE (reference sequence). V was pared by 5 bases and J by 6 bases, with 16 bases between. The CDR3 loop spans 14 amino acids. The CDR3 DNA follows: TGTGCCAGCAGTAGACCGACAGGCGAGGATACGCAGTATTTT. It translates to CASSRPTGEDTQYF. Drawing the rest from reference TRBV5-4 and TRBJ2-3, the complete variable domain is ETGVTQSPTHLIKTRGQQVTLRCSSQSGHNTVSWYQQALGQGPQFIFQYYREEENGRGNFPPRFSGLQFPNYSSELNVNALELDDSALYLCASSRPTGEDTQYFGPGTRLTVL.

The DNA of the CDR3 is TGTGCCAGCAGTGCCAAAATAACAGGAGCCCTCACAATTGGGCAGTATTTT. It yields the protein CASSAKITGALTIGQYF. The rearrangement joins TRBV2 to TRBJ2-3; D might be TRBD1 (5 bases). Trimming pared 4 bases from V and 11 bases from J, leaving 28 bases between. The CDR3 runs 17 residues. CDR1 SNHLY and CDR2 FYNNEI come from the germline V gene.

This chain connects TRBV19 to TRBJ1-5, with no clear D. From germline, CDR1 is LNHDA and CDR2 SQIVND (reference sequence). With 7 bases removed from V and 1 base from J, the gap between germline ends came to 11 bases. The CDR3 runs 14 residues. CDR3: CASTYLGSNQPQHF. As DNA, the CDR3 is TGTGCCAGTACCTACCTAGGGAGCAATCAGCCCCAGCATTTT. The entire variable domain, with the rest obtained from reference TRBV19 and TRBJ1-5, is as follows: DGGITQSPKYLFRKEGQNVTLSCEQNLNHDAMYWYRQDPGQGLRLIYYSQIVNDFQKGDIAEGYSVSREKKESFPLTVTSAQKNPTAFYLCASTYLGSNQPQHFGDGTRLSIL.

The chain combines TRBV5-1 with TRBJ2-7, with a tentative D call TRBD1 (6 bases). The germline V and J ends were trimmed by 4 bases and 0 bases, with 14 bases remaining between them. The CDR3 has 15 amino acids. CDR1 is SGHRS, CDR2 YFSETQ, per germline. The CDR3 bases are TGCGCCAGCAGCCGGGGACACGAAAGCTCCTACGAGCAGTACTTC. Protein sequence: CASSRGHESSYEQYF.

The rearrangement uses TRBV5-1 and TRBJ1-5, with 10 nucleotides matching TRBD1. V lost 4 bases, J lost 1 base, and 5 bases stayed unmatched. CDR3 size: 16 residues. The germline V gene has CDR1 SGHRS and CDR2 YFSETQ. The CDR3 sequence: CASSPGQGGSNQPQHF. DNA for the CDR3: TGCGCCAGCAGCCCAGGACAGGGGGGGAGCAATCAGCCCCAGCATTTT. Full variable domain (rest looked up from reference TRBV5-1 and TRBJ1-5): KAGVTQTPRYLIKTRGQQVTLSCSPISGHRSVSWYQQTPGQGLQFLFEYFSETQRNKGNFPGRFSGRQFSNSRSEMNVSTLELGDSALYLCASSPGQGGSNQPQHFGDGTRLSIL.

The rearrangement joins TRBV11-2 to TRBJ2-2; no reliable D call. Germline V gene sequence: CDR1 SGHAT, CDR2 FQNNGV. V lost 6 bases to trimming and J lost 2 bases, with 4 bases between them. This CDR3 region has 12 residues. Written as DNA, the CDR3 is TGTGCCAGCAGGCGTAACACCGGGGAGCTGTTTTTT. It specifies CASRRNTGELFF.

This clone appeared once. The genes are TRBV6-1 and TRBJ1-5; D not resolved. CDR1 is MNHNS and CDR2 is SASEGT in the germline V gene. This CDR3 comprises 17 residues. Trimming shortened V by 2 bases and J by 0 bases, and 14 bases separated the two germline ends. Here the CDR3 DNA reads TGTGCCAGCAGTGAAACCCCGACGTCCTATAGCAATCAGCCCCAGCATTTT. Translation gives CASSETPTSYSNQPQHF.

The chain joins TRBV13 to TRBJ1-3, with D uncertain. This CDR3 is built from 14 residues. Between the trimmed V and J ends, which lost 4 bases and 0 bases, there was a span of 7 bases. Germline-derived CDR1 and CDR2 are PRHDT and FYEKMQ (reference sequence). The CDR3 DNA follows: TGTGCCAGCAGCTATGGGTCCTCTGGAAACACCATATATTTT. It yields the protein CASSYGSSGNTIYF.

This chain connects TRBV5-1 to TRBJ2-3, with 11 bases matching TRBD2. The CDR3 covers 18 residues. V lost 3 bases and J lost 1; bases outside the gene matches: 10. CDR1 and CDR2 (germline): SGHRS, YFSETQ. CDR3 sequence (DNA): TGCGCCAGCAGCTCCAGGCTAGCGGGAGGTCGGGGCACAGATACGCAGTATTTT. It encodes CASSSRLAGGRGTDTQYF.

The V and J genes are TRBV30 and TRBJ2-7, with TRBD2 matching over 10 bases. CDR3 length equals 15 residues. CDR1 and CDR2 (germline): GTSNPN, SVGIG (reference sequence). Trimming took 0 bases from V and 6 from J; bases not matched to a gene: 8. The chain's CDR3 is CAWSVRSGGASEQYF. The CDR3 region has the DNA TGTGCCTGGAGTGTACGAAGCGGGGGGGCTTCCGAGCAGTACTTC.

CDR3 sequence (DNA): TGTGCCAGCAGCTTACCACAGGTCCACCAAGAGACCCAGTACTTC. Its protein product is CASSLPQVHQETQYF. The chain combines TRBV7-8 with TRBJ2-5, with a possible D match to TRBD1 (5 bases). V lost 2 bases to trimming and J lost 0 bases, with 10 bases between them. The CDR3 is made up of 15 amino acids. Per germline, CDR1 SGHVS and CDR2 FQNEAQ.

This sequence joins TRBV9 and TRBJ2-3; D remains unclear. V lost 0 bases and J 2 bases, leaving 7 bases between the germline ends. The germline gives CDR1 SGDLS, CDR2 YYNGEE. The CDR3 spans 14 residues. The CDR3 DNA reads as TGTGCCAGCAGCGTAGGTGTTCTCACAGATACGCAGTATTTT. It codes for CASSVGVLTDTQYF.

The chain employs TRBV6-2 or TRBV6-3 and TRBJ2-7; D is ambiguous. The CDR3 consists of 14 residues. In germline, CDR1 is MNHEY, CDR2 SVGEGT. The V end was cut by 3 bases, the J end by 3 bases, with 12 bases between. The CDR3 region is CASSYAAEIYEQYF. The CDR3 DNA sequence: TGTGCCAGCAGTTATGCGGCAGAGATCTACGAGCAGTACTTC.

The rearrangement links TRBV5-1 to TRBJ1-1, with 7 bases matching TRBD1. This CDR3 is 12 amino acids long. V shed 4 bases and J 7 bases; nucleotides not matched to a gene: 4. From germline, CDR1 is SGHRS and CDR2 YFSETQ. CDR3 sequence: CASSAQGGEAFF. The CDR3 DNA sequence: TGCGCCAGCAGCGCCCAGGGGGGTGAAGCTTTCTTT. Full variable domain (missing parts from reference TRBV5-1 and TRBJ1-1): KAGVTQTPRYLIKTRGQQVTLSCSPISGHRSVSWYQQTPGQGLQFLFEYFSETQRNKGNFPGRFSGRQFSNSRSEMNVSTLELGDSALYLCASSAQGGEAFFGQGTRLTVV.

V and J are TRBV11-1 and TRBJ2-5; the D is unclear. There are 13 residues in the CDR3. V shed 0 bases and J shed 5 bases, with 7 bases lying between them. From germline, CDR1 is SGHAT and CDR2 FQDESV (reference sequence). Here the CDR3 reads CASSLAPLETQYF. The CDR3 DNA sequence: TGTGCCAGCAGCTTAGCACCACTCGAGACCCAGTACTTC.

The gene calls are TRBV7-9 and TRBJ2-5, with D possibly TRBD2 on 5 matching bases. The germline gives CDR1 SEHNR, CDR2 FQNEAQ (reference sequence). V dropped 1 base and J dropped 5 bases, with 14 bases sitting between them. This CDR3 comprises 15 residues. The CDR3 loop is CASSLGQTSHETQYF. The CDR3 DNA is TGTGCCAGCAGCTTAGGCCAAACTAGTCACGAGACCCAGTACTTC.